This T cell receptor beta chain was captured by sequencing in a study of shared clonotypes between healthy human individuals. Study-wide context: The donor group consisted of two women and a few men, aged 18 to 49. Study observations and caveats: Expectations were that clonotype sharing among donors would be affected by sequencing depth.

Sequencing was performed with immunoSEQ multiplex PCR; in TCRdb, only in-frame clones are kept and a portion is missing. The sample lists 450,000 to 500,000 clones; over 65% were seen once. With regard to this clone: Its antigen remains unidentified.

Germline trimming cut 5 bases from V and 7 bases from J; bases unmatched to any gene: 9. This CDR3 contains 17 residues. Per germline, CDR1 SGHAT and CDR2 FQDESV (reference sequence). The chain has TRBV11-1 and TRBJ2-3; 16 positions agree with TRBD2. Sequenced material: PBMCs. This clonotype was sampled from a woman aged 40 to 49 in good health. Some clones in this sample may be carry-over from other donors' samples. The CDR3 spells CASSPGTSGRAWNTQYF. The CDR3 region has the DNA TGTGCCAGCAGCCCTGGGACTAGCGGGAGGGCCTGGAATACGCAGTATTTT.